The clone carrying this T cell receptor (beta chain) was found a few times. As yet, its antigen is unknown. This CDR3 region has 15 residues. Trimming took off 6 bases at V and 7 bases at J, with 22 bases between the two ends. Germline V gene sequence: CDR1 MNHEY, CDR2 SMNVEV (reference sequence). With 60 Vbeta and 13 Jbeta primers, the PCR was carried out. As processed by the authors: Per a later analysis, the number of unique TCR beta chains was some 80 million, of which about 11 million were shared. TCRdb keeps only in-frame clones here, not all; method: immunoSEQ multiplex PCR. That table gives V, J and clone size, and the DNA gave D and trimming. Of approximately 290,000 clones in the sample, 75% to 90% were seen once. The sample is drawn from a study of cytomegalovirus exposure and HLA in healthy donors. General study results and limits: Sequencing likely produced, as an artifact, a cluster of highly shared sequence variants. A missense DCLRE1C variant was associated with V- and J-gene trimming of TCR beta chains in a later analysis, and an independent cohort replicated the association. Among immune exposure information, only CMV serostatus was available.

The material sequenced was PBMCs. V gene TRBV27 combines with J gene TRBJ2-7; TRBD1 is a possible D gene (6 bases). The receptor's source is a girl aged 2 to 10 in good health and CMV-seronegative. Here the CDR3 DNA reads TGTGCCAGCAGGTCCCAGGGGACCCCCAGAAATGAGCAGTACTTC. Its protein is CASRSQGTPRNEQYF.